This TCR beta chain derives from a study of tumor T cells in aggressive B-cell lymphoma (dated by TCRdb to 2016 to 2017). Libraries were constructed by the immunoSEQ multiplex PCR assay. The table comes from immuneACCESS by way of TCRdb, which keeps in-frame sequences with V and J called. Part of the clones is missing from these tables; in studies checked, under half for an unresolved V gene and the rest for unknown reasons. A total of 10,000 or so clones appear in this sample, roughly 81% of them only once. Under 4% of the sample is held by the ten biggest clonotypes. A word on this clone: The specificity of this receptor is unknown. Base qualities are not recorded, but no much larger clone differs from it by a single base.

From a lookup of the germline V gene (reference sequence), CDR1 and CDR2 are MNHEY and SMNVEV. The CDR3 holds 12 amino acids from the cysteine to the phenylalanine. The entry retains the CDR3 DNA only, 36 bases that are in frame from base 1. This chain joins TRBV27 to TRBJ2-5; no D gene is confidently identified. The DNA end is more similar to TRBJ2-7, so the J call may be wrong. This receptor was identified in an adult with diffuse large B cell lymphoma. Sequencing was performed on tumor tissue. CDR3 region: CASSRSPHEQYF. The DNA sequence is given as TGTGCCAGCAGTCGGAGCCCTCACGAGCAGTACTTC.